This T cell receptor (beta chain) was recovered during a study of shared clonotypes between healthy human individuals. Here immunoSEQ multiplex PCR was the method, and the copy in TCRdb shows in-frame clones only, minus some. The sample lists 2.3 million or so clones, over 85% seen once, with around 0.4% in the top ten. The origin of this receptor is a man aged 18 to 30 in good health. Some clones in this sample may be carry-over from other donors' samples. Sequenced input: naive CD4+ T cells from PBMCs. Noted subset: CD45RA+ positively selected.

As DNA, the CDR3 is TGTGCCAGCAGTTTTTGGACAGGGCAGAACACTGAAGCTTTCTTT. It translates to CASSFWTGQNTEAFF. The chain links TRBV28 to TRBJ1-1; 8 bases line up with TRBD1. The J segment lost 1 base and the V segment lost 3 bases, leaving 4 bases of the junction unmatched. The CDR3 has 15 amino acids. Germline V gene sequence: CDR1 MDHEN, CDR2 SYDVKM.